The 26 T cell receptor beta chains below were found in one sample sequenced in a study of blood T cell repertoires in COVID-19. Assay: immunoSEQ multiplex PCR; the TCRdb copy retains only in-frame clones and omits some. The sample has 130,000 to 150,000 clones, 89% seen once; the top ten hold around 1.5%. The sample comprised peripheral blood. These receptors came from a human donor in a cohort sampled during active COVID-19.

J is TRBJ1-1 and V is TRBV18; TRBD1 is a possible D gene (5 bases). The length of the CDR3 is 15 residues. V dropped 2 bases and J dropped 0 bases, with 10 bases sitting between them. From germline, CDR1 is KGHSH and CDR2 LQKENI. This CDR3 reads CASSPGRGLNTEAFF. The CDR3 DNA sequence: TGTGCCAGCTCACCAGGTCGGGGGTTGAACACTGAAGCTTTCTTT.

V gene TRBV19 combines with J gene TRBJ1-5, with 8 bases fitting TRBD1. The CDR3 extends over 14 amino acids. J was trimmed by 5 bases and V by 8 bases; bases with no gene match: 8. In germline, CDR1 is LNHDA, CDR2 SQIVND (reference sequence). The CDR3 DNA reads TGTGCCAGTGGACAGGGAGGGAAGGATCAGCCCCAGCATTTT. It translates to CASGQGGKDQPQHF.

The CDR3 DNA reads as TGCGCCAGCAGCGTGACAGGGCTCAGCACTGAAGCTTTCTTT. It codes for CASSVTGLSTEAFF. The V call is TRBV5-1, the J call TRBJ1-1, with TRBD1 matching over 7 bases. This CDR3 spans 14 amino acids. Germline CDR1 is SGHRS and CDR2 is YFSETQ. V shed 4 bases and J 4 bases; nucleotides not matched to a gene: 7.

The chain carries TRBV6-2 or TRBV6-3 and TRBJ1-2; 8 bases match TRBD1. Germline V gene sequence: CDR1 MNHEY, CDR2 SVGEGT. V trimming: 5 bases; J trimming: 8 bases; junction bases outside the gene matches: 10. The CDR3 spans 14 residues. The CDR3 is CASSRSQGARGYTF. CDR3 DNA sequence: TGTGCCAGCAGTAGAAGTCAGGGGGCGCGAGGCTACACCTTC.

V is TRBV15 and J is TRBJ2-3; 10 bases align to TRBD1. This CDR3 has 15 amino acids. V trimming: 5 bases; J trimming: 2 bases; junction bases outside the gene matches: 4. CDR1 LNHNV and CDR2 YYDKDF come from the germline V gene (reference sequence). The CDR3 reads CATSFRQGATDTQYF. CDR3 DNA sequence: TGTGCCACCAGCTTTCGACAGGGGGCCACAGATACGCAGTATTTT.

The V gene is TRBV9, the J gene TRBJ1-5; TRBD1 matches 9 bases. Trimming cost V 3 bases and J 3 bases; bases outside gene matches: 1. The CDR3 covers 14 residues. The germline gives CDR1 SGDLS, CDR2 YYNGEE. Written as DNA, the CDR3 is TGTGCCAGCAGCGCACAGGGGGCCAATCAGCCCCAGCATTTT. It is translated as CASSAQGANQPQHF.

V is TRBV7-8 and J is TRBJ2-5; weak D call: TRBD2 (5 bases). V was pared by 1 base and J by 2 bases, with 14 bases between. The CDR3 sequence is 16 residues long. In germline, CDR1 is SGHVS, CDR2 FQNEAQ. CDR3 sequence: CASSLGVTIIQETQYF. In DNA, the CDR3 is TGTGCCAGCAGCTTAGGGGTGACTATCATACAAGAGACCCAGTACTTC. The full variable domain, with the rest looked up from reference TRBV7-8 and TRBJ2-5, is GAGVSQSPRYKVAKRGQDVALRCDPISGHVSLFWYQQALGQGPEFLTYFQNEAQLDKSGLPSDRFFAERPEGSVSTLKIQRTQQEDSAVYLCASSLGVTIIQETQYFGPGTRLLVL.

DNA for the CDR3: TGTGCCAGCAGCGTACAGGGTAGAAACACCATATATTTT. It specifies CASSVQGRNTIYF. V and J are TRBV5-4 and TRBJ1-3; perhaps TRBD1 as D (6 bases). The CDR3 is 13 amino acids. V dropped 4 bases and J dropped 5 bases, with 10 bases sitting between them. Germline V lookup: CDR1 SGHNT, CDR2 YYREEE (reference sequence).

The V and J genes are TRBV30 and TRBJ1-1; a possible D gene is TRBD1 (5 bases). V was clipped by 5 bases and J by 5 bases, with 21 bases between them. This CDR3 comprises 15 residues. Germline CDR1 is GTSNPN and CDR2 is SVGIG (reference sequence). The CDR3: CAWDSETAILTEAFF. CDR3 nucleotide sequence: TGTGCCTGGGATTCTGAGACAGCAATCCTTACTGAAGCTTTCTTT.

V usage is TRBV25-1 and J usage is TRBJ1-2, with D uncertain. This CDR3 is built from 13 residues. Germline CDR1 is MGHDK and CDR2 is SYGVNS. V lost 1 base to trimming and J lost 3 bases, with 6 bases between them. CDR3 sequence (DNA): TGTGCCAGCAGTGAATCTAAAGACTATGGCTACACCTTC. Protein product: CASSESKDYGYTF.

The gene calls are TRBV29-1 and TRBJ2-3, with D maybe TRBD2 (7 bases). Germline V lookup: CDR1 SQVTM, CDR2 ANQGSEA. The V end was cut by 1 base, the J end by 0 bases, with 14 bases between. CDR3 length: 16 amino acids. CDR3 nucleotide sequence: TGCAGCGTTGAAGCGGGGGGCCGTGCTAGCACAGATACGCAGTATTTT. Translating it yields CSVEAGGRASTDTQYF.

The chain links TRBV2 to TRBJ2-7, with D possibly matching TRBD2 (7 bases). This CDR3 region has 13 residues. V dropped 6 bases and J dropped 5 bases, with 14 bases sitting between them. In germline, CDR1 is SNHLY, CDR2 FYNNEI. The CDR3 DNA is TGTGCCAGCAGGAGCGCGGGGGCCCACGAGCAGTACTTC. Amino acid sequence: CASRSAGAHEQYF.

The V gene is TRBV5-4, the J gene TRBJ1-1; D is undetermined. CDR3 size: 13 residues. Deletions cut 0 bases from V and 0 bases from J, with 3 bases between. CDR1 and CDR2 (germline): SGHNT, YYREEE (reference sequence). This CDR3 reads CASSLAVNTEAFF. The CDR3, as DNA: TGTGCCAGCAGCTTGGCCGTGAACACTGAAGCTTTCTTT.

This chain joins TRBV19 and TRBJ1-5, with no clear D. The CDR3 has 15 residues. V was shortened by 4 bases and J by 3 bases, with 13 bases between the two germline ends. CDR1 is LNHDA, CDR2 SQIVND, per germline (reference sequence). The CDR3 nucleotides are TGTGCCAGTAGTACCCCCCCACTGAACAATCAGCCCCAGCATTTT. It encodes CASSTPPLNNQPQHF.

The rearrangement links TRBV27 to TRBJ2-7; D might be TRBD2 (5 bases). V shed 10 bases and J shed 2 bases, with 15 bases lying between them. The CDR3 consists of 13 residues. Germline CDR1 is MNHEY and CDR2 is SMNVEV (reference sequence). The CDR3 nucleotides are TGTGCCATCCGGACTTGGGCCACCTACGAGCAGTACTTC. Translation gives CAIRTWATYEQYF.

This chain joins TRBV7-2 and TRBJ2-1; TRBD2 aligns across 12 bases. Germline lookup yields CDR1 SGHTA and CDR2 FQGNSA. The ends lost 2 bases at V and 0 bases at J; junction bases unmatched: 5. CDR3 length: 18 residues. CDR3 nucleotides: TGTGCCAGCAGCTTACTTCTAGCGGGGGGGAGCTCCTACAATGAGCAGTTCTTC. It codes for CASSLLLAGGSSYNEQFF. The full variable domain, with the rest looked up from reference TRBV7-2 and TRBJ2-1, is GAGVSQSPSNKVTEKGKDVELRCDPISGHTALYWYRQSLGQGLEFLIYFQGNSAPDKSGLPSDRFSAERTGGSVSTLTIQRTQQEDSAVYLCASSLLLAGGSSYNEQFFGPGTRLTVL.

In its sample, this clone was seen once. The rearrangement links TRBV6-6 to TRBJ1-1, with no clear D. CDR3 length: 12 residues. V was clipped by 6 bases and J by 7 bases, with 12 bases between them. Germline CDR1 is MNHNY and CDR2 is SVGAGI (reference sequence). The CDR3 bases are TGTGCCAGCAGCCCCCAACACCTTGAAGCTTTCTTT. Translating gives CASSPQHLEAFF.

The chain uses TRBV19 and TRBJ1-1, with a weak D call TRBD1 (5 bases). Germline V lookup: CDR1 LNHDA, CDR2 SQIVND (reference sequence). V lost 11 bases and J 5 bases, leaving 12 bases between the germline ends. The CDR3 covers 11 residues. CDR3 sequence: CAVRGGTEAFF. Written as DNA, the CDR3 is TGTGCCGTGCGCGGGGGGACTGAAGCTTTCTTT.

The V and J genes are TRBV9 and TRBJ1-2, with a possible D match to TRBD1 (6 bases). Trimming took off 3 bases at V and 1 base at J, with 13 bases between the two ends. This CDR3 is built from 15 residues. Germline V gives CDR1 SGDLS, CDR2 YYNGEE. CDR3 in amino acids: CASSDGTQINYGYTF. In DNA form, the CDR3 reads TGTGCCAGCAGCGACGGGACACAAATTAACTATGGCTACACCTTC.

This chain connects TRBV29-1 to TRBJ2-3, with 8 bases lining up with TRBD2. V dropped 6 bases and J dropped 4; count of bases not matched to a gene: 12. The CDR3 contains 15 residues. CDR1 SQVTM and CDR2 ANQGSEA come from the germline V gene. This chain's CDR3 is CSVGNRREGADTQYF. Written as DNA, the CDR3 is TGCAGCGTCGGAAACAGACGGGAGGGCGCAGATACGCAGTATTTT.

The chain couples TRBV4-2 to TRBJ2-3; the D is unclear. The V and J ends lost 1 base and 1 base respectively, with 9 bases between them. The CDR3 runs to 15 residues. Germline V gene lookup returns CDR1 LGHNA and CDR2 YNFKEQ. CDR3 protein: CASSQGGVGTDTQYF. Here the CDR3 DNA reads TGTGCCAGCAGCCAAGGTGGAGTGGGCACAGATACGCAGTATTTT.

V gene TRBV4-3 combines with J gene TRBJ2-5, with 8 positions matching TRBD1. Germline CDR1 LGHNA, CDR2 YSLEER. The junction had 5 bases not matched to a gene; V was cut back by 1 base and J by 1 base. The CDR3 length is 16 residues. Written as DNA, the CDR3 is TGCGCCAGCAGCCAAGTTTATGGGACAGGCCAAGAGACCCAGTACTTC. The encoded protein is CASSQVYGTGQETQYF.

The CDR3 loop is CASSLAGSGFNEKLFF. The CDR3 DNA reads as TGTGCCAGCAGCTTAGCAGGGTCCGGGTTTAATGAAAAACTGTTTTTT. This rearrangement joins TRBV11-2 to TRBJ1-4, with D perhaps matching TRBD1 (5 bases). Germline lookup yields CDR1 SGHAT and CDR2 FQNNGV. V was shortened by 1 base and J by 4 bases, with 13 bases between the two germline ends. CDR3 size: 16 residues.

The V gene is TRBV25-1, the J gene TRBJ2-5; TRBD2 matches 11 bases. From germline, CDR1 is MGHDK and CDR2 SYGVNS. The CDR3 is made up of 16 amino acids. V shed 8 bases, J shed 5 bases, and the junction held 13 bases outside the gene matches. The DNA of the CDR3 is TGTGCCAGCTCCGGGGTTAGCGGGGGGGCAGGGGAGACCCAGTACTTC. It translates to CASSGVSGGAGETQYF.

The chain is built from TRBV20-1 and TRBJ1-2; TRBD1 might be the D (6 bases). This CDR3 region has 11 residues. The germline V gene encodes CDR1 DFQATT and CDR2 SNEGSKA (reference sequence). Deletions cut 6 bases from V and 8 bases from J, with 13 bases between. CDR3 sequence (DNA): TGCAGTGCCTACTCAGGGGAGGGCTACACCTTC. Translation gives CSAYSGEGYTF.

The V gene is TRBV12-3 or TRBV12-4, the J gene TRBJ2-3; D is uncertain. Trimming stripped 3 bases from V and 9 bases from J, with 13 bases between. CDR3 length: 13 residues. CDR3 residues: CASSLVPGTTQYF. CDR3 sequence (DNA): TGTGCCAGCAGTTTGGTTCCGGGTACCACGCAGTATTTT.